This TCR beta chain was obtained from a study of cytomegalovirus exposure and HLA in healthy donors. This PCR relied on a set of 60 Vbeta primers and 13 Jbeta primers. Profiling relied on immunoSEQ multiplex PCR, and the TCRdb table lists in-frame clones only, not all of them. The table has around 99,000 clones, 77% seen once. Notes on the study in general: The study listed approximately 170 cytomegalovirus-associated TCR beta chains. A highly shared variant cluster was judged a likely technical artifact.

As regards this clone: What it binds is not known.

This sequence was found in a man between 50 and 59 years old in good health and CMV-seropositive. What was sequenced was PBMCs.

CDR3 sequence reads: CASSLSPRGGETQYF. CDR3 nucleotide sequence: TGTGCCAGCAGCTTATCGCCCAGGGGAGGGGAGACCCAGTACTTC. V and J are TRBV11-2 and TRBJ2-5, with D perhaps TRBD2 (7 bases). Trimming pared 2 bases from V and 5 bases from J, leaving 15 bases between. The CDR3 covers 15 residues. In germline, CDR1 is SGHAT, CDR2 FQNNGV.